Below are 11 T cell receptor beta chains sequenced from a single sample in a study of cytomegalovirus exposure and HLA in healthy donors. 13 Jbeta primers and 60 Vbeta primers were used for the PCR. Clones were sequenced by immunoSEQ multiplex PCR, and TCRdb holds only the in-frame ones, with some missing. Among roughly 100,000 clones listed, roughly 79% were seen once. Sequenced material: PBMCs. Receptors originate from a man aged 35 to 55 in good health and CMV-seronegative.

The rearrangement links TRBV28 to TRBJ1-1, with unresolved D. Trimming took off 2 bases at V and 5 bases at J, with 12 bases between the two ends. The V gene's germline CDR1 is MDHEN and CDR2 SYDVKM. The CDR3 contains 14 residues. The CDR3 is CASSLLSGWTEAFF. The CDR3 region has the DNA TGTGCCAGCAGTTTACTGAGCGGGTGGACTGAAGCTTTCTTT.

The chain couples TRBV5-4 to TRBJ2-1; TRBD2 agrees at 12 bases. The CDR3 is 18 amino acids. Germline CDR1 SGHNT, CDR2 YYREEE (reference sequence). V lost 3 bases and J lost 3; bases outside the gene matches: 10. The CDR3 DNA sequence: TGTGCCAGCAGCTCAAGATGGACTAGCGGGACCCTCTACAATGAGCAGTTCTTC. It encodes CASSSRWTSGTLYNEQFF.

The V call is TRBV4-1, the J call TRBJ2-1, with TRBD1 matching 8 bases. The junction had 7 bases not matched to a gene; V was cut back by 3 bases and J by 3 bases. The CDR3 has 16 residues. Germline CDR1 and CDR2: MGHRA and YSYEKL. The CDR3 spells CASSHPTGANYNEQFF. The CDR3, as DNA: TGCGCCAGCAGCCACCCGACAGGGGCGAACTACAATGAGCAGTTCTTC.

The rearrangement joins TRBV28 to TRBJ2-7; no reliable D call. The CDR3 spans 11 residues. Germline lookup yields CDR1 MDHEN and CDR2 SYDVKM. The V and J ends lost 3 bases and 3 bases respectively, with 3 bases between them. In nucleotides, the CDR3 is TGTGCCAGCAGTTTCCGCTACGAGCAGTACTTC. Residues: CASSFRYEQYF.

The chain joins TRBV7-3 to TRBJ2-2, with 7 bases identical to TRBD1. J was trimmed by 1 base and V by 4 bases; bases with no gene match: 6. Germline assignment: CDR1 SGHTA and CDR2 FQGTGA. The CDR3 extends over 16 amino acids. The CDR3 is CASSSPRGRNTGELFF. The CDR3 DNA sequence: TGTGCCAGCAGCTCCCCGAGGGGGCGGAACACCGGGGAGCTGTTTTTT.

CDR3 coding DNA: TGTGCCAGTGACGCGGGGCTGCCTGAAGCTTTCTTT. Protein sequence: CASDAGLPEAFF. The chain combines TRBV19 with TRBJ1-1; D may be TRBD1 (5 bases). This CDR3 spans 12 amino acids. V gave up 8 bases and J gave up 6 bases, with 13 bases separating them. CDR1 is LNHDA and CDR2 is SQIVND in the germline V gene (reference sequence).

The chain joins TRBV6-5 to TRBJ2-3; the D is unclear. The CDR3 loop spans 15 amino acids. Germline CDR1 is MNHEY and CDR2 is SVGAGI. Trimming removed 0 bases at V and 5 bases at J, with 12 bases between. CDR3 loop: CASSYSGQTGDTQYF. In DNA form, the CDR3 reads TGTGCCAGCAGTTACTCCGGCCAAACGGGAGATACGCAGTATTTT.

This clone was observed a few times. The J gene is TRBJ2-5, the V gene TRBV4-1, with 9 bases fitting TRBD1. The DNA end is a closer match to TRBJ2-7, so the J assignment may be wrong. This CDR3 comprises 16 residues. Germline CDR1 reads MGHRA; CDR2 reads YSYEKL. The CDR3 is CASSQGGDRGNYEQYF. The CDR3 nucleotides are TGCGCCAGCAGCCAGGGGGGAGACAGGGGGAATTACGAGCAGTACTTC.

V gene TRBV19 combines with J gene TRBJ2-7; 7 bases agree with TRBD1. The CDR3 sequence is 14 residues long. The ends lost 4 bases at V and 3 bases at J; junction bases unmatched: 6. Germline CDR1 and CDR2: LNHDA and SQIVND (reference sequence). CDR3 in amino acids: CASSTGQASYEQYF. CDR3 sequence (DNA): TGTGCCAGTAGTACCGGACAGGCGAGCTACGAGCAGTACTTC.

The chain recombines TRBV9 with TRBJ1-6; 9 bases agree with TRBD1. Germline values: CDR1 SGDLS, CDR2 YYNGEE. J lost 8 bases, V lost 0 bases, and 21 bases had no gene match. The CDR3 consists of 21 residues. CDR3 in DNA: TGTGCCAGCAGCGTAGGGATTTCTTTTGGGACAGGGAGATCAGCGGATTCACCCCTCCACTTT. This translates into CASSVGISFGTGRSADSPLHF.

J is TRBJ2-7 and V is TRBV13, with 7 bases identical to TRBD1. CDR3 length: 13 amino acids. Unmatched junction bases numbered 3, after V lost 5 bases and J lost 2 bases. Germline V gene lookup returns CDR1 PRHDT and CDR2 FYEKMQ (reference sequence). CDR3 amino acids: CASSHGQAYEQYF. The CDR3 coding sequence is TGTGCCAGCAGCCACGGACAGGCCTACGAGCAGTACTTC.